The 18 T cell receptor beta chains presented below share a single source sample, sequenced in a study of regulatory T cells in long-lasting Graves disease. Investigators prepared the TCR beta libraries by applying iRepertoire HTBI primers and Arm-PCR of CDR3 regions. TCRdb used MiXCR to reprocess the multiplex PCR reads, holding one entry per CDR3 protein. The sample has a few hundred thousand distinct CDR3 sequences; 20% to 25% are singletons. Time point in this sample: persistent/refractory GD, antithyroid drugs over 5 years with positive TRAb. Extracted RNA from PBMCs served as the source of the TCR library. The sample was peripheral blood mononuclear cells (PBMCs), taken when the disease was refractory, from a patient treated with antithyroid drugs. These receptors were obtained from a middle-aged woman with Graves disease.

The rearrangement uses TRBV29-1 and TRBJ1-1; tentatively, D is TRBD1 (5 bases). The V and J ends lost 7 bases and 0 bases respectively, with 18 bases between them. Germline values: CDR1 SQVTM, CDR2 ANQGSEA. The CDR3 has 15 residues. CDR3 region: CSAEEGSRVNTEAFF. CDR3 in DNA: TGCAGCGCCGAAGAGGGGAGCCGTGTGAACACTGAAGCTTTCTTT.

V and J are TRBV6-1 and TRBJ1-1, with D maybe TRBD1 (5 bases). With 3 bases removed from V and 5 bases from J, the gap between germline ends came to 13 bases. This CDR3 has 14 amino acids. The germline V gene encodes CDR1 MNHNS and CDR2 SASEGT. The chain's CDR3 is CASSERGQGTEAFF. CDR3 in DNA: TGTGCCAGCAGTGAGAGGGGCCAGGGAACTGAAGCTTTCTTT.

This clonotype was seen more than once but under ten times. The chain has TRBV5-1 and TRBJ2-7; the D gene is possibly TRBD1 (5 bases). The CDR3 is 14 residues long. Germline V gene sequence: CDR1 SGHRS, CDR2 YFSETQ. V dropped 0 bases and J dropped 3 bases, with 10 bases sitting between them. The CDR3 bases are TGCGCCAGCAGCTTGGCCTTAGGGGACTACGAGCAGTACTTC. This sequence encodes CASSLALGDYEQYF.

This clonotype was observed many times. The rearrangement links TRBV2 to TRBJ2-7; 10 bases match TRBD1. CDR1 and CDR2 from the germline V gene are SNHLY and FYNNEI. V dropped 7 bases and J dropped 3; count of bases not matched to a gene: 3. The length of the CDR3 is 13 residues. CDR3 sequence reads: CASIGTGDYEQYF. CDR3 bases: TGTGCCAGCATCGGGACAGGGGACTACGAGCAGTACTTC.

The chain carries TRBV6-1 and TRBJ2-7, with 9 bases that match TRBD1. The CDR3 runs to 12 residues. V shed 11 bases and J 5 bases; nucleotides not matched to a gene: 7. The germline V gene encodes CDR1 MNHNS and CDR2 SASEGT. The DNA for the CDR3 is TGTGCCGGGGGGGACAGGGTGGACGAGCAGTACTTC. Translated, it gives CAGGDRVDEQYF.

This clonotype showed up just a few times. The J gene is TRBJ1-1, the V gene TRBV3-1, with D unclear. The CDR3 is 15 amino acids. Between the trimmed V and J ends, which lost 4 bases and 10 bases, there was a span of 22 bases. Germline values: CDR1 LGHDT, CDR2 YNNKEL (reference sequence). The CDR3 region is CASSPYRNTEGRAFF. The CDR3 nucleotides read TGTGCCAGCAGCCCGTACCGGAACACGGAAGGGCGAGCTTTCTTT.

The rearrangement links TRBV10-2 to TRBJ1-6; the D is unclear. The germline V gene has CDR1 WSHSY and CDR2 SAAADI. The V and J ends lost 3 bases and 6 bases respectively, with 9 bases between them. This CDR3 region has 14 residues. CDR3: CASSDWRLNSPLHF. CDR3 nucleotides: TGCGCCAGCAGTGATTGGAGACTTAATTCACCCCTCCACTTT.

This sequence joins TRBV6-2 or TRBV6-3 and TRBJ2-7; no clear D. V was trimmed by 1 base and J by 4 bases, leaving 8 bases between them. The CDR3 consists of 13 residues. CDR1 and CDR2 from the germline V gene are MNHEY and SVGEGT. This CDR3 is CASSYFRFYEQYF. DNA for the CDR3: TGTGCCAGCAGTTACTTTAGATTTTACGAGCAGTACTTC.

The chain has TRBV2 and TRBJ2-2, with TRBD2 matching 11 bases. The V and J ends lost 1 base and 6 bases, in that order; junction bases with no gene match: 7. This CDR3 is built from 17 residues. Germline loops: CDR1 SNHLY, CDR2 FYNNEI. For the CDR3, the DNA is TGTGCCAGCAGTGAAGGCCCTAGCGGGAGGAGTGCCGGGGAGCTGTTTTTT. Translating gives CASSEGPSGRSAGELFF.

This clonotype was recorded many times. The rearrangement joins TRBV2 to TRBJ2-5, with 10 nucleotides matching TRBD2. This CDR3 comprises 14 residues. Germline values: CDR1 SNHLY, CDR2 FYNNEI. Trimming at V came to 7 bases and at J to 5 bases, leaving 7 bases not matched to a gene. The CDR3 coding sequence is TGTGCCAGCATACTAGCGGGGATCGGGGAGACCCAGTACTTC. Encoded protein: CASILAGIGETQYF.

Ten or more counts support this clonotype. The chain links TRBV28 to TRBJ2-5; TRBD2 agrees at 8 bases. The J segment lost 2 bases and the V segment lost 7 bases, leaving 12 bases of the junction unmatched. The CDR3 is 16 residues long. Germline CDR1 is MDHEN and CDR2 is SYDVKM. The CDR3 is CASMDTGGPTQETQYF. The CDR3 DNA sequence: TGTGCCAGCATGGACACGGGAGGGCCGACGCAAGAGACCCAGTACTTC.

This clonotype has ten or more counts. This chain connects TRBV27 to TRBJ2-7, with 9 bases aligning to TRBD2. Germline V CDR1 and CDR2: MNHEY, SMNVEV (reference sequence). J was trimmed by 7 bases and V by 5 bases; bases with no gene match: 9. The CDR3 has 14 residues. This CDR3 reads CASSPGTSLCEQYF. The CDR3 DNA reads as TGTGCCAGCAGTCCCGGGACTAGCCTCTGTGAGCAGTACTTC.

The chain joins TRBV7-9 to TRBJ1-1; TRBD1 is a possible D gene (5 bases). The V and J ends lost 4 bases and 5 bases respectively, with 11 bases between them. Germline V gene data show CDR1 as SEHNR and CDR2 as FQNEAQ (reference sequence). The CDR3 loop spans 13 amino acids. The CDR3 nucleotides are TGTGCCAGCAGCTGGGACGGGCCTACTGAAGCTTTCTTT. Protein: CASSWDGPTEAFF.

The table lists this clonotype with many counts. The J gene is TRBJ2-2, the V gene TRBV6-1; D remains ambiguous. CDR3 size: 14 residues. Germline CDR1 and CDR2: MNHNS and SASEGT. Between the trimmed V and J ends, which lost 8 bases and 1 base, there was a span of 11 bases. This CDR3 is CASCLTLNTGELFF. In DNA, the CDR3 is TGTGCCAGCTGCCTCACCTTGAACACCGGGGAGCTGTTTTTT.

The table lists this clonotype with many counts. The chain recombines TRBV6-2 or TRBV6-3 with TRBJ2-7, with D unclear. The germline V and J ends were trimmed by 1 base and 4 bases, with 11 bases remaining between them. The germline CDR1 and CDR2 sequences are MNHEY and SVGEGT. CDR3 size: 14 residues. CDR3 DNA sequence: TGTGCCAGCAGTTACTATGGGATCTCGTACGAGCAGTACTTC. It specifies CASSYYGISYEQYF.

The chain has TRBV7-3 and TRBJ2-5; 12 nucleotides align to TRBD1. Germline V lookup: CDR1 SGHTA, CDR2 FQGTGA. The junction had 2 bases not matched to a gene; V was cut back by 3 bases and J by 0 bases. The CDR3 is 16 residues long. In DNA, the CDR3 is TGTGCCAGCAGCTTGGGACAGGGGGCATACCAAGAGACCCAGTACTTC. As protein: CASSLGQGAYQETQYF.

This clonotype was seen repeatedly, ten times or more. The chain employs TRBV12-3 or TRBV12-4 and TRBJ1-5, with D perhaps matching TRBD1 (5 bases). CDR3 length: 15 amino acids. The V gene lost 5 bases and the J gene lost 0 bases, with 11 bases spanning the gap. The CDR3 DNA reads TGTGCCAGCAGTCGACAGACTCATAGCAATCAGCCCCAGCATTTT. It translates to CASSRQTHSNQPQHF.

This clonotype was seen more than once but under ten times. The chain carries TRBV6-1 and TRBJ2-6, with 7 positions matching TRBD1. CDR3 length equals 16 residues. Germline lookup yields CDR1 MNHNS and CDR2 SASEGT. After removal of 6 bases from V and 4 bases from J, the junction contained 9 bases not matched to a gene. CDR3 sequence: CASRRQGSIGANVLTF. The CDR3 nucleotides are TGTGCCAGCAGAAGACAGGGTTCGATCGGGGCCAACGTCCTGACTTTC.